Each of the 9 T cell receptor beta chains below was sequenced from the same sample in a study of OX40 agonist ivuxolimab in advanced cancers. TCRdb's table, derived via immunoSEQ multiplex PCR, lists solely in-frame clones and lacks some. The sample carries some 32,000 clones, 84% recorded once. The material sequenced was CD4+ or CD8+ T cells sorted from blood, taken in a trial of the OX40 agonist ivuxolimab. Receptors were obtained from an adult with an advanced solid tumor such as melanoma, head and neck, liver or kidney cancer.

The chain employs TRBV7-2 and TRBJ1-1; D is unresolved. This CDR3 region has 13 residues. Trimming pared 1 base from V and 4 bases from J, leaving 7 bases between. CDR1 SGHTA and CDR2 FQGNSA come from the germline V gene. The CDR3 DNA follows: TGTGCCAGCAGCTTAGGAGGACTCACTGAAGCTTTCTTT. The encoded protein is CASSLGGLTEAFF. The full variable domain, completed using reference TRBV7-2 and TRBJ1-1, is GAGVSQSPSNKVTEKGKDVELRCDPISGHTALYWYRQSLGQGLEFLIYFQGNSAPDKSGLPSDRFSAERTGGSVSTLTIQRTQQEDSAVYLCASSLGGLTEAFFGQGTRLTVV.

The DNA of the CDR3 is TGTGCCAGCAGCTTAGTATACTCTAGCGGCTACGAGCAGTACTTC. The encoded protein is CASSLVYSSGYEQYF. This chain connects TRBV7-8 to TRBJ2-7, with 7 positions matching TRBD2. Trimming took 1 base from V and 3 from J; bases not matched to a gene: 6. CDR1 is SGHVS and CDR2 is FQNEAQ in the germline V gene. The CDR3 is made up of 15 amino acids.

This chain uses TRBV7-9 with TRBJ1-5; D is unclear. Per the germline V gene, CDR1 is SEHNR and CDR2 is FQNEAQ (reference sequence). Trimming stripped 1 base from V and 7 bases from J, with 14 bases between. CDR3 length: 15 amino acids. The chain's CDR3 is CASSLDWESGQPQHF. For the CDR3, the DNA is TGTGCCAGCAGCTTAGACTGGGAAAGCGGACAGCCCCAGCATTTT.

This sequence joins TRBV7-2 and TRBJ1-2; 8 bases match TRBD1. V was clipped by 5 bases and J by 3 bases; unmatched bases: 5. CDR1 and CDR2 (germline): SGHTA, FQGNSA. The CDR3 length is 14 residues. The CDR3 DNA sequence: TGTGCCAGCAGCCCGACAGGGGTCTACTATGGCTACACCTTC. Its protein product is CASSPTGVYYGYTF. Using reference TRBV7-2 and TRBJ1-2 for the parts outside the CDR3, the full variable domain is GAGVSQSPSNKVTEKGKDVELRCDPISGHTALYWYRQSLGQGLEFLIYFQGNSAPDKSGLPSDRFSAERTGGSVSTLTIQRTQQEDSAVYLCASSPTGVYYGYTFGSGTRLTVV.

CDR3 DNA sequence: TGCGCCAGCAGCCAAGTGAGGGGTCACACTGAAGCTTTCTTT. It specifies CASSQVRGHTEAFF. The chain recombines TRBV4-3 with TRBJ1-1, with TRBD1 as a possible D gene (5 bases). Trimming pared 1 base from V and 3 bases from J, leaving 9 bases between. Germline V lookup: CDR1 LGHNA, CDR2 YSLEER. This CDR3 region has 14 residues.

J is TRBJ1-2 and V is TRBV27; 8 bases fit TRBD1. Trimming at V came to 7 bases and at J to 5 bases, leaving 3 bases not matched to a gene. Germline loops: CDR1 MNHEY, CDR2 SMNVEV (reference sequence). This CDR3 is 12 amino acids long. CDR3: CASKTGAYGYTF. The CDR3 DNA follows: TGTGCCAGCAAGACAGGGGCGTATGGCTACACCTTC.

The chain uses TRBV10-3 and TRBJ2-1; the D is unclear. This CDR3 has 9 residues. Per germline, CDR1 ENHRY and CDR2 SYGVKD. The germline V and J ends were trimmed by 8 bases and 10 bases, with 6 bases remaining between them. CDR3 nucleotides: TGTGCCATCGGGCCCGAGCAGTTCTTC. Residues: CAIGPEQFF.

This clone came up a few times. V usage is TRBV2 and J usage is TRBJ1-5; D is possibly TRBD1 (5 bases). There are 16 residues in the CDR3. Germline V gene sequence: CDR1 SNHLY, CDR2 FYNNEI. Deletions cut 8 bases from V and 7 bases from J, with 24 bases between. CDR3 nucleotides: TGTGCCAGCCGAAGTTTCGGGGGAGGGGCCCAGCAGCCCCAGCATTTT. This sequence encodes CASRSFGGGAQQPQHF.

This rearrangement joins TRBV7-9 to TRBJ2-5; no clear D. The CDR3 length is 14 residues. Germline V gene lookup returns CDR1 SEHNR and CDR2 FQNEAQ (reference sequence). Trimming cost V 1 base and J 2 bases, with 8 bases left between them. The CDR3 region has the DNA TGTGCCAGCAGCTTAGGCCGGTCTCAAGAGACCCAGTACTTC. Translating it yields CASSLGRSQETQYF.